This T cell receptor beta chain was captured by sequencing in a study of T cell responses to AZD1222 COVID-19 vaccine. The study's findings and limits: The sample set comprised mostly white British donors with more females, and clonal diversity was possibly underestimated. Dominant CD4 TCR responses targeted spike regions 160-218 and 743-854.

Generated by immunoSEQ multiplex PCR, the TCRdb table keeps only in-frame clones and is missing some. The sample gives 100,000 to 150,000 clones, almost 85% of which show up once; around 8.3% is in the top ten. From germline, CDR1 is MNHEY and CDR2 SVGAGI. This CDR3 contains 11 residues. V was pared by 9 bases and J by 6 bases, with 11 bases between. Regarding this clone: As yet, its antigen is unknown.

The clonotype originates from an adult who received the MenACWY meningococcal vaccine as a control. The sample was peripheral blood, taken 28 days after the second dose of the MenACWY control vaccine. The V gene is TRBV6-5, the J gene TRBJ1-2, with D possibly matching TRBD1 (5 bases). This chain's CDR3 is CARGGLDGYTF. In DNA form, the CDR3 reads TGTGCCAGGGGGGGTTTGGATGGCTACACCTTC.